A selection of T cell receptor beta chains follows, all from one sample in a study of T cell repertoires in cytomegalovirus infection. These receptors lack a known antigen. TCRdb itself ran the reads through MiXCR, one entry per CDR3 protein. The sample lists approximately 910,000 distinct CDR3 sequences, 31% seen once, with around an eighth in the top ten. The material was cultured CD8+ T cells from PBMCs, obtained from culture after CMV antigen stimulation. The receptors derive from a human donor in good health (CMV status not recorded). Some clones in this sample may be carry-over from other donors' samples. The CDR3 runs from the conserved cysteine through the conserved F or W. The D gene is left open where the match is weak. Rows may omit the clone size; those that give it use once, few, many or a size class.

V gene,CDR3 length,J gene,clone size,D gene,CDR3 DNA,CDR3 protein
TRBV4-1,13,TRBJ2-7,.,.,TGCGCCAGCAGCCAAGTGGGGGGCTACGAGCAGTACTTC,CASSQVGGYEQYF
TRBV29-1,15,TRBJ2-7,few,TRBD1,TGCAGCGTTGTAGACGGGACAGAAGCCCGCTTCGAGCAGTACTTC,CSVVDGTEARFEQYF
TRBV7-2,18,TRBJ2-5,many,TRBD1,TGTGCCAGCAGCTTAGGGCCGGGACAGGGTTTCCCCAGGGAGACCCAGTACTTC,CASSLGPGQGFPRETQYF
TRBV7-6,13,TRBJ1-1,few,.,TGTGCCAGCAGCTTAGCTTGGGGGGCTGAAGCTTTCTTT,CASSLAWGAEAFF
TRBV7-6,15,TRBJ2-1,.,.,TGTGCCAGCAACATTTCCCGGGACCTCCTTCTTGAGCAGTTCTTC,CASNISRDLLLEQFF
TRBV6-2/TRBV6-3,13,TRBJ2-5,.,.,TGTGCCAGCACCGGAGGGGCGCAAGAGACCCAGTACTTC,CASTGGAQETQYF
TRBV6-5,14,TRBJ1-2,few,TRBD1,TGTGCCAGCAGTGGGGACAGAGTGATACGTGGCTACACCTTC,CASSGDRVIRGYTF
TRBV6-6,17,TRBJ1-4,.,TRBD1,TGTGCCAGCACCACAAGGGTGGGGACAGGAACTAATGAAAAACTGTTTTTT,CASTTRVGTGTNEKLFF
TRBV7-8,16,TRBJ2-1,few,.,TGTGCCAGCAGCTCCGCGGAGGGGGCAAACTACAATGAGCAGTTCTTC,CASSSAEGANYNEQFF
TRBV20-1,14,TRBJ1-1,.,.,TGCAGTGCTAAATTTCAGGGTAGGGGAGGTGAAGCTTTCTTT,CSAKFQGRGGEAFF
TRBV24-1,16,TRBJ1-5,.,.,TGTGCCACCATACGAACCGGGACGGTCAGCAATCAGCCCCAGCATTTT,CATIRTGTVSNQPQHF
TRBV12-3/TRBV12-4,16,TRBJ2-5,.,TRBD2,TGTGCCAGCAGTTCCTCGAGGGCGGGGGGGCCAGAGACCCAGTACTTC,CASSSSRAGGPETQYF
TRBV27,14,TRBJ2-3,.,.,TGTGCCAGCAGTTTAGCGGCTGCCGGGGATACGCAGTATTTT,CASSLAAAGDTQYF
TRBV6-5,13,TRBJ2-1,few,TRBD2,TGTGCCAGCGCTAGCGGCGATCTCAGTGAGCAGTTCTTC,CASASGDLSEQFF
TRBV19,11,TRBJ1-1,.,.,TGTGCCAGTATTGAGGACACTGAAGCTTTCTTT,CASIEDTEAFF
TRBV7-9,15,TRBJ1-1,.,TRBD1,TGTGCCAGTCTCCTTCGGGGCAGGGGGGGCACTGAAGCTTTCTTT,CASLLRGRGGTEAFF
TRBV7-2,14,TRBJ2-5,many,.,TGTGCCAGCAGCTTAAATCCCTGGCAGGAGGCCCAGTACTTC,CASSLNPWQEAQYF
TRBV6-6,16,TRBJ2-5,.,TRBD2,TGTGCCAGCAGTGTCGCGGGGGGGCGGAGGCAAGAGACCCAGTACTTC,CASSVAGGRRQETQYF
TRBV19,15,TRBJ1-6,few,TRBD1,TGTGCCAGTAGTATCGTCCGGGACAGGGATTCACCCCTCCACTTT,CASSIVRDRDSPLHF
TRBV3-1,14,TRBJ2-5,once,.,TGTGCCAGCAGCCAAGATGAAGGCGAAGAGACCCAGTACTTC,CASSQDEGEETQYF
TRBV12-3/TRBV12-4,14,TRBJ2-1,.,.,TGTGCCAGCAGCGAGGATTCCCCATTCAATGAGCAGTTCTTC,CASSEDSPFNEQFF
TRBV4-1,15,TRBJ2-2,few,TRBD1,TGCGCCAGCAGCCAAAGGCAGGGGGCTGACGGGGAGCTGTTTTTT,CASSQRQGADGELFF
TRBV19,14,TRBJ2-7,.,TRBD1,TGTGCCAGTAGTATAGGGACAGGGGGCTCCGAGCAGTACTTC,CASSIGTGGSEQYF
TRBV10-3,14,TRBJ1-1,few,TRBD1,TGTGCCATCAGTGGGGGACAGGAGAACACTGAAGCTTTCTTT,CAISGGQENTEAFF
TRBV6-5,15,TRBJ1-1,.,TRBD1,TGTGCCAGCAGTTACGAACAGGGGCCGAACACTGAAGCTTTCTTT,CASSYEQGPNTEAFF
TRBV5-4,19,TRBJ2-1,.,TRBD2,TGTGCCAGCAGCCCATCGACTAGCGGGGGGTTATTCGTTGAGGATGAGCAGTTCTTC,CASSPSTSGGLFVEDEQFF
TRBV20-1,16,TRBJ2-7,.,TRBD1,TGCAGTGCTAGAGATCCCGCCGGACAGGGGCTTTACGAGCAGTACTTC,CSARDPAGQGLYEQYF
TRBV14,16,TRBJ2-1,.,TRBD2,TGTGCCAGCAGCCAAGATGTCCGGGGGGGTTACAATGAGCAGTTCTTC,CASSQDVRGGYNEQFF
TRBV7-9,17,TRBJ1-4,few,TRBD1,TGTGCCAGCAGCGGAGGGACAGGGAGTCTAACTAATGAAAAACTGTTTTTT,CASSGGTGSLTNEKLFF
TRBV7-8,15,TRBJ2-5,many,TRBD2,TGTGCCAGCAGCTCCGGGACTACCAACCAAGAGACCCAGTACTTC,CASSSGTTNQETQYF
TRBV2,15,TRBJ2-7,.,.,TGTGCCAGCAGTAGGTTCCGGGACTCCTCCTACGAGCAGTACTTC,CASSRFRDSSYEQYF
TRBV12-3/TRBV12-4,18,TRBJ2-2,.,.,TGTGCCAGCAGTTTCATTGTGATGAGGGTGGCGGACACCGGGGAGCTGTTTTTT,CASSFIVMRVADTGELFF
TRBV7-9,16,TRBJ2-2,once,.,TGTGCCAGCAGCCCGGTTGTGGACGCCAAGTCCGGGGAGCTGTTTTTT,CASSPVVDAKSGELFF
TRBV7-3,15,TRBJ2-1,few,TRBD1,TGTGCCAGCAGCTACGCCGGGACAGGGGAGACTGAGCAGTTCTTC,CASSYAGTGETEQFF
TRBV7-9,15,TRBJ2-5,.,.,TGTGCCAGCAGCTTAGTAGAGGGGCACCAAGAGACCCAGTACTTC,CASSLVEGHQETQYF
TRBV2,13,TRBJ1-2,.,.,TGTGCCAGCAGTGAGGGACCGAACTATGGCTACACCTTC,CASSEGPNYGYTF
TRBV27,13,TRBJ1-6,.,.,TGTGCCAGCACGGGGGAGATGGGTTCACCCCTCCACTTT,CASTGEMGSPLHF
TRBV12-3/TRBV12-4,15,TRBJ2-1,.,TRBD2,TGTGCCAGCAGTCCCGGGGGGGCTAAGTTGGATGAGCAGTTCTTC,CASSPGGAKLDEQFF
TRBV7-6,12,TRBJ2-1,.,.,TGTGCCAGCAGCTTAAAGGCGAGTGAGCAGTTCTTC,CASSLKASEQFF
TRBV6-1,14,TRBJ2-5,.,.,TGTGCCAGCAGTGAAGCGCACAGGGAAAAGACCCAGTACTTC,CASSEAHREKTQYF
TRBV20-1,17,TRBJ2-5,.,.,TGCAGTGCTAGACCCCGGAGAACAGAGTTGTACCAAGAGACCCAGTACTTC,CSARPRRTELYQETQYF
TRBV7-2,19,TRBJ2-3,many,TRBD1,TGTGCCAGCAGCTTAGCCGGGACAGGGGGCAGTCGGGGCACAGATACGCAGTATTTT,CASSLAGTGGSRGTDTQYF
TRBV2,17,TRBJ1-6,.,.,TGTGCCAGCAGTGAAGACGGGTACAGGAGCCAGGATTCACCCCTCCACTTT,CASSEDGYRSQDSPLHF